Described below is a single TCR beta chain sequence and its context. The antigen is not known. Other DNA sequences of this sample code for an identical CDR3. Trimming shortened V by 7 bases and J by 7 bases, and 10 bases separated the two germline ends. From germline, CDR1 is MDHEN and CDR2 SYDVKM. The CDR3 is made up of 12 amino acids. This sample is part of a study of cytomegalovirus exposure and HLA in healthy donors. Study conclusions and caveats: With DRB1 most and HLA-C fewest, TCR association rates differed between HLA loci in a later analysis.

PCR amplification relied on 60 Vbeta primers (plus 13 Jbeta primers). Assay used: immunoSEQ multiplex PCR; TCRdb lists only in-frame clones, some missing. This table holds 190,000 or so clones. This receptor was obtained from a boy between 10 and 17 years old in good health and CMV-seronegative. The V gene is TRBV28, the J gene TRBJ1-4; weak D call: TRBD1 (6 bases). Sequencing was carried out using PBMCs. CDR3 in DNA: TGTGCCAGCACCCAGGGGCGTGAAAAACTGTTTTTT. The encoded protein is CASTQGREKLFF. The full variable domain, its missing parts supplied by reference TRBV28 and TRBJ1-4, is DVKVTQSSRYLVKRTGEKVFLECVQDMDHENMFWYRQDPGLGLRLIYFSYDVKMKEKGDIPEGYSVSREKKERFSLILESASTNQTSMYLCASTQGREKLFFGSGTQLSVL.